The entry below describes one T cell receptor (beta chain). What it recognizes is unknown. These data are taken from a study of shared clonotypes between healthy human individuals. Notes on the study in general: About 5% of naive CD4 clonotypes were common to four donors.

This table comes from immunoSEQ multiplex PCR, and its TCRdb copy is limited to in-frame clones, with some not included. The profile shows some 1.5 million clones, 95% to 99% of them singletons. V lost 0 bases, J lost 0 bases, and 12 bases lay in between. The CDR3 is made up of 16 amino acids. From germline, CDR1 is KGHSH and CDR2 LQKENI. This receptor was identified in a man aged 30 to 45 in good health. The sample comprised naive CD4+ T cells sorted from blood. Indicated subset: CD45RA+ positively selected. The genes are TRBV18 and TRBJ2-7; possibly TRBD2 for D (5 bases). The CDR3 is CASSPPVSGSSYEQYF. CDR3 coding DNA: TGTGCCAGCTCACCACCAGTCAGCGGAAGCTCCTACGAGCAGTACTTC.